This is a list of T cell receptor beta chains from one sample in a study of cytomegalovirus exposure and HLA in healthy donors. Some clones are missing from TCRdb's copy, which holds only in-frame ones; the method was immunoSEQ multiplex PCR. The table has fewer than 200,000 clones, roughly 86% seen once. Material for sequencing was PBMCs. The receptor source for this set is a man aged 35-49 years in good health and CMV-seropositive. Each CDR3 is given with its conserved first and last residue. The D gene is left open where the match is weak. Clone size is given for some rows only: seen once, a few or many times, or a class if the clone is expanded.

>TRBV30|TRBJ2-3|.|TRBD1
TGTGCCTGGAGACAGGGGGCGCCTGGCACAGATACGCAGTATTTT
CAWRQGAPGTDTQYF
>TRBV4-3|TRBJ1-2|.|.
TGCGCCAGCAGCCAAGTTCCGACCGACTTCTATGGCTACACCTTC
CASSQVPTDFYGYTF
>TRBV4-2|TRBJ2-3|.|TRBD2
TGTGCCAGCACCGGGACTAGCGTTACAGATACGCAGTATTTT
CASTGTSVTDTQYF
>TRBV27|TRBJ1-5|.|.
TGTGCCAGCAGTTTGACAGGAGGCAATCAGCCCCAGCATTTT
CASSLTGGNQPQHF
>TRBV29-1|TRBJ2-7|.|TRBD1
TGCAGCGTTAGGCAGGGGGCCACCTACGAGCAGTACTTC
CSVRQGATYEQYF
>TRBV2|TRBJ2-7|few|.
TGTGCCAGCAGGCCACAGAACGGGGTCTACGAGCAGTACTTC
CASRPQNGVYEQYF
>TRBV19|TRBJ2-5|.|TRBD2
TGTGCCAGTAGTATGGGACTAGCGGAGTTCCAAGAGACCCAGTACTTC
CASSMGLAEFQETQYF
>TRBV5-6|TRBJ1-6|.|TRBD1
TGTGCCAGCAGCGGAACGGGACAGGGATATAATTCACCCCTCCACTTT
CASSGTGQGYNSPLHF
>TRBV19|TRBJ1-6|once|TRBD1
TGTGCCAGTAGTACTACCGGGACAGGGTATTGGAATTCACCCCTCCACTTT
CASSTTGTGYWNSPLHF
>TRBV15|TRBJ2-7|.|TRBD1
TGTGCCACCAGCCTCTGGACAGGGCAATACGAGCAGTACTTC
CATSLWTGQYEQYF
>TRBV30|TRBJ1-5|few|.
TGTGCCTGGCGCCGACCCAAGGGGAGCAATCAGCCCCAGCATTTT
CAWRRPKGSNQPQHF
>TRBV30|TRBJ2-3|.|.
TGTGCCTGGACGCCTAACACAGATACGCAGTATTTT
CAWTPNTDTQYF
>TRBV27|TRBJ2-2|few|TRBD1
TGTGCCAGCGCCCATCGGGCAGGGGGCCACACCGGGGAGCTGTTTTTT
CASAHRAGGHTGELFF
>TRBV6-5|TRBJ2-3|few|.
TGTGCCAGCGCGCACCGAGAAGGGGGAGATACGCAGTATTTT
CASAHREGGDTQYF
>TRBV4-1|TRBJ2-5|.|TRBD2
TGCGCCAGCAGCCCCCGTCGGGGGGACCAAGAGACCCAGTACTTC
CASSPRRGDQETQYF
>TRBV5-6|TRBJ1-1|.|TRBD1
TGTGCCAGCAGGAGGGGGCCTGTGGGGAACACTGAAGCTTTCTTT
CASRRGPVGNTEAFF
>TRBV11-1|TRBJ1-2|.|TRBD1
TGTGCCAGCAGCAAGGACAGGGCTGGCTACACCTTC
CASSKDRAGYTF
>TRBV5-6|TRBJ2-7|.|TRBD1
TGTGCCAGCAGCGGGACAGGAGTCTACGAGCAGTACTTC
CASSGTGVYEQYF
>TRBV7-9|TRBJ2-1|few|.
TGTGCCAGCAGCCCACGGACCGGGATTGGCCGCTCCTACAATGAGCAGTTCTTC
CASSPRTGIGRSYNEQFF
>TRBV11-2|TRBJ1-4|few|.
TGTGCCAGCAGCTTAGTACAGGGAAAACTGTTTTTT
CASSLVQGKLFF
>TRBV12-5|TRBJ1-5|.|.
TGTGCTAGTGGCCTTGGACTGAGCAATCAGCCCCAGCATTTT
CASGLGLSNQPQHF
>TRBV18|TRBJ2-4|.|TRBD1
TGTGCCAGCTCACCGACAGGGGGGAGAAACATTCAGTACTTC
CASSPTGGRNIQYF